This TCR beta chain derives from a study of CD8 T cells in ankylosing spondylitis. Regarding the study as a whole: Relatively rare in peripheral blood, disease-linked clones were also CD8+. A TCR beta motif of 7 or 8 highly homologous variants appeared characteristic of ankylosing spondylitis blood.

J gave up 5 bases and V 3 bases, and 19 bases lay outside the gene matches. Germline assignment: CDR1 SQVTM and CDR2 ANQGSEA. This CDR3 is 20 amino acids long. Turning to this clonotype: Its antigen is still unknown.

Quantitative 5'-RACE was performed with molecular barcodes, and it yielded the TCR beta libraries. MiXCR, applied by TCRdb to the 5' RACE reads, yields one record per CDR3 protein. This sample has some 270,000 distinct CDR3 sequences, with 18% found just once. Sequenced input: blood, either unsorted or a sorted T cell fraction (not recorded which). This clonotype originated in a male donor with ankylosing spondylitis or in good health (not recorded which). J is TRBJ2-1 and V is TRBV29-1, with TRBD2 matching 13 bases. The CDR3 protein is CSVEGTSGTGQERSDNEQFF. The CDR3 DNA sequence: TGCAGCGTTGAGGGGACTAGCGGGACCGGTCAGGAGCGCTCGGACAATGAGCAGTTCTTC.